The clone carrying this TCR beta chain appeared a single time. In the study's own analysis: Quantification of nucleated cells was approximated via reference gene primer amplification. Generated by immunoSEQ multiplex PCR, the TCRdb table keeps only in-frame clones and is missing some. Clone size and V and J calls were adopted from that table, with D and trimming inferred from the DNA. The sample consists of around 250,000 clones, 83% of them appearing once. The data originate from a study of blood T cell repertoires in COVID-19. CDR1 and CDR2 from the germline V gene are SGHRS and YFSETQ. V lost 0 bases, J lost 8 bases, and 4 bases stayed unmatched. CDR3 size: 15 residues.

The rearrangement links TRBV5-1 to TRBJ2-1; 11 nucleotides match TRBD1. The sequence was collected from a man between 40 and 49 years old with active or convalescent COVID-19. Material for sequencing was peripheral blood. CDR3 sequence: CASSLGGTGGDEQFF. CDR3 DNA sequence: TGCGCCAGCAGCTTGGGAGGGACAGGGGGTGATGAGCAGTTCTTC. The full variable domain, in which reference TRBV5-1 and TRBJ2-1 provide the parts outside the CDR3, is KAGVTQTPRYLIKTRGQQVTLSCSPISGHRSVSWYQQTPGQGLQFLFEYFSETQRNKGNFPGRFSGRQFSNSRSEMNVSTLELGDSALYLCASSLGGTGGDEQFFGPGTRLTVL.